A selection of T cell receptor beta chains follows, all from one sample in a study of blood T cells in healthy people across ages. Each CDR3 protein gets one entry after TCRdb re-called the 5' RACE reads with MiXCR. This table holds about 580,000 distinct CDR3 sequences, 47% found once. Material for sequencing was blood. All receptors come from a man at least 80 years old in good health. Both conserved end residues are part of each CDR3.

j_gene,v_gene,CDR3aa
TRBJ2-6,TRBV29-1,CSVERDVHSGANVLTF
TRBJ2-1,TRBV4-3,CASSLLLGGPENEQFF
TRBJ2-1,TRBV28,CASYSGRGAYNEQFF
TRBJ1-1,TRBV4-3,CASSQIGGLPEAFF
TRBJ2-1,TRBV5-1,CASSLVIAGKDNEQFF
TRBJ2-3,TRBV28,CASSFGDFRTDTQYF
TRBJ1-2,TRBV6-6,CASSYPNRANYGYTF
TRBJ2-3,TRBV6-5,CASSRGAGDTQYF
TRBJ2-3,TRBV28,CASTHPGGRGDTQYF
TRBJ1-1,TRBV7-2,CASSLVGQTRTEAFF
TRBJ1-5,TRBV7-2,CASSYGQSNQPQHF
TRBJ1-6,TRBV5-1,CASSLAPDRYNSPLHF
TRBJ2-5,TRBV28,CASSCTAEALETQYF
TRBJ2-1,TRBV6-2/TRBV6-3,CASSYGVREQFF
TRBJ2-1,TRBV3-1,CASSPRGFRDNEQFF
TRBJ1-2,TRBV5-1,CASSDSGRDCGYTF
TRBJ2-4,TRBV4-1,CASSQEQILAKNIQYF
TRBJ2-5,TRBV20-1,CSARDPSGGGETQYF
TRBJ1-6,TRBV27,CASRPRSSYNSPLHF
NA,TRBV4-2,CASSQEKLAETQYF
TRBJ1-1,TRBV20-1,CSARGPATEAFF
TRBJ1-1,TRBV7-2,CASSAQTGFNMNTEAFF
TRBJ2-7,TRBV28,CASSSGGTLYEQYF
TRBJ2-1,TRBV18,CASSRTGFPPHEQFF
TRBJ2-5,TRBV15,CATSRGSGRSGETQYF
TRBJ1-5,TRBV27,CASRETGNSNQPQHF
TRBJ1-1,TRBV3-1,CASSQGSRNTEAFF
TRBJ2-7,TRBV12-3/TRBV12-4,CASREAGTGVDEQYF
TRBJ2-7,TRBV3-1,CASSQGIDTLYEQYF
TRBJ2-1,TRBV6-5,CASSYAMGGYNEQFF
TRBJ2-3,TRBV5-1,CASSFRGAQYF
TRBJ2-7,TRBV5-1,CASSSIRDRGHYEQYF
TRBJ1-6,TRBV5-1,CASSIFGQGNNSPLHF
TRBJ2-3,TRBV7-2,CASSARGDTQYF
TRBJ2-5,TRBV20-1,CSVSPGGLQETQYF
TRBJ2-7,TRBV27,CASSPGSGRKYEQYF
TRBJ2-7,TRBV20-1,CSARMTSGYEQYF
TRBJ2-5,TRBV12-5,CASKSGSLEETQYF
TRBJ1-4,TRBV28,CASSPLSGGQEKLFF
TRBJ2-1,TRBV20-1,CSAHQILSSYNEQFF
TRBJ2-1,TRBV20-1,CSASRTSGSGEQFF
TRBJ2-1,TRBV11-2,CASSLEPGQYRNEQFF
TRBJ1-1,TRBV29-1,CSVEDDSRPEAFF
TRBJ1-2,TRBV29-1,CSVRTGGNGYTF
TRBJ2-1,TRBV7-9,CASSLVGYNEQFF
TRBJ2-7,TRBV7-9,CASSLDPYEQYF
TRBJ2-3,TRBV7-9,CASSLGSGPTDTQYF
TRBJ1-1,TRBV9,CASSVQKNTEAFF